Listed here are 17 T cell receptor beta chains from one sample, sequenced in a study of blood T cell repertoires in COVID-19. Measured with immunoSEQ multiplex PCR; TCRdb has only the in-frame clones, and not every one. The sample records approximately 200,000 clones, roughly 91% being singletons. The specimen sequenced was PBMCs or T cells enriched from blood (not recorded which). The receptors stem from a man between 25 and 39 years old in a cohort exposed to, infected with or recovered from COVID-19 (not recorded which).

This clone was recorded only once. V gene TRBV12-3 or TRBV12-4 combines with J gene TRBJ1-6, with 9 nucleotides matching TRBD1. The CDR3 extends over 13 amino acids. The J segment lost 12 bases and the V segment lost 5 bases, leaving 5 bases of the junction unmatched. In nucleotides, the CDR3 is TGTGCCAGCAGTCTCACAGGGGGCGGACCCCTCCACTTT. As protein: CASSLTGGGPLHF.

This chain links TRBV18 with TRBJ2-5, with a possible D match to TRBD1 (6 bases). The CDR3 covers 14 residues. Germline V CDR1 and CDR2: KGHSH, LQKENI. Trimming removed 3 bases at V and 5 bases at J, with 13 bases between. The CDR3 region has the DNA TGTGCCAGCTCACCCCGGACAGTGTGGGAGACCCAGTACTTC. Translated: CASSPRTVWETQYF.

The chain carries TRBV9 and TRBJ2-1, with 7 positions matching TRBD1. V shed 4 bases, J shed 4 bases, and the junction held 5 bases outside the gene matches. The V gene's germline CDR1 is SGDLS and CDR2 YYNGEE. The CDR3 contains 14 residues. CDR3: CASSKPGQYNEQFF. In DNA, the CDR3 is TGTGCCAGCAGCAAACCGGGACAGTACAATGAGCAGTTCTTC.

The chain recombines TRBV24-1 with TRBJ2-7; the match to TRBD1 covers 7 bases. Germline V gene data show CDR1 as KGHDR and CDR2 as SFDVKD. The CDR3 spans 14 residues. The J segment lost 3 bases and the V segment lost 3 bases, leaving 4 bases of the junction unmatched. The CDR3 here is CATSDSDRDYEQYF. The CDR3 DNA sequence: TGTGCCACCAGTGATAGTGACAGGGACTACGAGCAGTACTTC.

CDR3 residues: CASNSGLATYEQYF. The CDR3 DNA reads TGTGCCAGTAACTCGGGACTAGCGACCTACGAGCAGTACTTC. The rearrangement uses TRBV19 and TRBJ2-7, with 10 bases matching TRBD2. Germline CDR1 LNHDA, CDR2 SQIVND (reference sequence). V lost 7 bases to trimming and J lost 2 bases; unmatched junction nucleotides: 5. This CDR3 comprises 14 residues.

The V and J genes are TRBV7-2 and TRBJ1-1; maybe TRBD1 (6 bases). The CDR3 loop spans 13 amino acids. The V end lost 5 bases, the J end lost 5 bases, and 12 bases lay between the germline ends. In germline, CDR1 is SGHTA, CDR2 FQGNSA. Written as DNA, the CDR3 is TGTGCCAGCAGCACTACAGGGCGAACTGAAGCTTTCTTT. Translation gives CASSTTGRTEAFF.

The chain is built from TRBV5-3 and TRBJ2-3; a weak D match, TRBD2 (5 bases). TRBV5-3 is treated as an ORF (open reading frame) with a function not yet certain. V was trimmed by 3 bases and J by 0 bases, leaving 20 bases between them. CDR3 size: 18 residues. CDR3 region: CARSSNKRGYFSTDTQYF. The CDR3 DNA reads TGTGCCAGAAGCTCCAACAAGCGCGGGTACTTTAGCACAGATACGCAGTATTTT.

This rearrangement joins TRBV7-2 to TRBJ1-2; no definite D call. Germline values: CDR1 SGHTA, CDR2 FQGNSA. V was trimmed by 3 bases and J by 0 bases, leaving 23 bases between them. This CDR3 is 19 amino acids long. The CDR3 DNA follows: TGTGCCAGCAGCTTTGGTTTCGCCGTCCGGTGGGCTACTAACTATGGCTACACCTTC. This translates into CASSFGFAVRWATNYGYTF.

This clone was counted once. The rearrangement uses TRBV28 and TRBJ1-2; tentatively, D is TRBD1 (5 bases). Trimming removed 3 bases from V and 3 bases from J, with 8 bases in between. Germline CDR1 MDHEN, CDR2 SYDVKM. This CDR3 has 13 residues. The CDR3 region is CASSFGGDYGYTF. In DNA, the CDR3 is TGTGCCAGCAGTTTCGGGGGGGACTATGGCTACACCTTC.

The chain is built from TRBV24-1 and TRBJ2-3; D not resolved. Per germline, CDR1 KGHDR and CDR2 SFDVKD. CDR3 length equals 15 residues. The V end was cut by 5 bases, the J end by 1 base, with 12 bases between. The CDR3 here is CATSVGSKGTDTQYF. As DNA, the CDR3 is TGTGCCACCAGTGTGGGCTCAAAGGGCACAGATACGCAGTATTTT.

The chain links TRBV3-1 (or the pseudogene TRBV3-2) to TRBJ2-1; 11 bases are shared with TRBD1. The germline gives CDR1 LGHDT, CDR2 YNNKEL (reference sequence). J was trimmed by 3 bases and V by 3 bases; bases with no gene match: 13. There are 19 residues in the CDR3. This chain's CDR3 is CASSHSPGQGVKSYNEQFF. The CDR3 DNA follows: TGTGCCAGCAGCCATAGTCCGGGACAGGGGGTTAAGAGCTACAATGAGCAGTTCTTC.

The chain has TRBV27 and TRBJ1-5; D possibly corresponds to TRBD1 (5 bases). The CDR3 totals 13 residues. Germline V gives CDR1 MNHEY, CDR2 SMNVEV (reference sequence). Trimming left V 6 bases short and J 6 bases short, with 12 bases between. In nucleotides, the CDR3 is TGTGCCAGCAGCTATGGGGGGGGTCAGCCCCAGCATTTT. The encoded protein is CASSYGGGQPQHF.

The chain carries TRBV27 and TRBJ2-4, with TRBD2 matching 13 bases. V lost 4 bases, J lost 2 bases, and 2 bases stayed unmatched. The CDR3 extends over 16 amino acids. Germline V lookup: CDR1 MNHEY, CDR2 SMNVEV (reference sequence). The CDR3 nucleotides are TGTGCCAGCAGTTGGACTAGCGGGAGAACCAAAAACATTCAGTACTTC. Translating it yields CASSWTSGRTKNIQYF.

As for this clone: One junction end disagrees with the germline gene, perhaps due to a read error. The genes are TRBV7-9 and TRBJ2-1; unclear D gene. CDR1 and CDR2 (germline): SEHNR, FQNEAQ (reference sequence). The CDR3 totals 11 residues. CDR3 bases: TGTGCCAGCAGCCTTGACAAAGAGCAGTTCTTC. This encodes CASSLDKEQFF.

This chain links TRBV18 with TRBJ2-3; D gene ambiguous. Trimming took off 6 bases at V and 0 bases at J, with 19 bases between the two ends. This CDR3 has 17 residues. From germline, CDR1 is KGHSH and CDR2 LQKENI. The CDR3 DNA sequence: TGTGCCAGCTCGGTCAGAGAGAGCGTAACTAGCACAGATACGCAGTATTTT. Protein: CASSVRESVTSTDTQYF.

This clone was detected only once. V is TRBV4-1 and J is TRBJ2-7, with 14 positions matching TRBD2. V lost 1 base, J lost 1 base, and 9 bases stayed unmatched. CDR3 length: 19 amino acids. The germline CDR1 and CDR2 sequences are MGHRA and YSYEKL. CDR3 coding DNA: TGCGCCAGCAGCCAAGGAGAGGGACTAGCGGGAGTATCGTCCTACGAGCAGTACTTC. This translates into CASSQGEGLAGVSSYEQYF.

The rearrangement uses TRBV14 and TRBJ1-2; tentative D call: TRBD1 (6 bases). Germline CDR1 SGHDN, CDR2 FVKESK. Trimming stripped 4 bases from V and 3 bases from J, with 15 bases between. This CDR3 region has 15 residues. Here the CDR3 reads CASSPWAGGDYGYTF. Here the CDR3 DNA reads TGTGCCAGCAGCCCCTGGGCGGGGGGCGACTATGGCTACACCTTC.